The rows below give T cell receptor beta chains drawn from one sample of a study of cytomegalovirus exposure and HLA in healthy donors. This table comes from immunoSEQ multiplex PCR, and its TCRdb copy is limited to in-frame clones, with some not included. Among about 160,000 clones, 79% were seen once, and the ten largest hold roughly 6%. The sequenced sample consisted of PBMCs. The receptors here all came from a man aged 50 to 59 in good health and CMV-seropositive. Both conserved end residues are part of each CDR3. The order of the fields is J gene, V gene, D gene, CDR3 protein. A D gene is named only where the DNA matches it firmly.

J gene: TRBJ2-1; V gene: TRBV19; D gene: TRBD1; CDR3 protein: CASSPQEGGYSDEQFF
J gene: TRBJ2-7; V gene: TRBV6-6; D gene: TRBD1; CDR3 protein: CASSYSNRGLEQYF
J gene: TRBJ2-7; V gene: TRBV30; D gene: TRBD2; CDR3 protein: CAWSVRTSGVIYEQYF
J gene: TRBJ1-5; V gene: TRBV28; D gene: TRBD1; CDR3 protein: CASTTGVGQPQHF
J gene: TRBJ1-3; V gene: TRBV5-6; D gene: TRBD1; CDR3 protein: CASSLGTGTGNTIYF
J gene: TRBJ2-1; V gene: TRBV28; D gene: -; CDR3 protein: CASSLGPINEQFF
J gene: TRBJ2-2; V gene: TRBV11-3; D gene: TRBD2; CDR3 protein: CASSLVAGAGELFF
J gene: TRBJ2-5; V gene: TRBV5-1; D gene: -; CDR3 protein: CASSTGTRQETQYF
J gene: TRBJ2-3; V gene: TRBV7-8; D gene: TRBD1; CDR3 protein: CASSLTPGQGYTDTQYF
J gene: TRBJ1-4; V gene: TRBV7-7; D gene: TRBD1; CDR3 protein: CASSSAGQGDEKLFF